The clone carrying this TCR beta chain was counted many times. The antigen is undetermined. Germline V gives CDR1 MNHNS, CDR2 SASEGT. V was pared by 6 bases and J by 8 bases, with 11 bases between. The CDR3 contains 13 residues. This record comes from a study of T cells in Graves' hyperthyroidism and ophthalmopathy. Overall study results and limits: Onset of ophthalmopathy came a median roughly 6.9 months after the model predicted it. Patients with ophthalmopathy were separated from those with stable hyperthyroidism by a 13 V-J model.

Investigators excluded patients with uncontrolled infection, other autoimmune disease, pregnancy or lactation. This sample holds PBMCs from 8 to 10 ml fresh peripheral blood. The source material, RNA transcripts, was used to amplify TCR beta CDR3 regions. When the TCR CDR3 underwent first-round RT-PCR, the HTBI primer set was used. TCRdb re-called the multiplex PCR reads through MiXCR, storing one row per CDR3 protein. The sample records around 420,000 distinct CDR3 sequences, less than 20% being singletons. Sample: blood. The clonotype was recovered from a woman younger than 30 with Graves' hyperthyroidism. The J gene is TRBJ1-6, the V gene TRBV6-1; D is unresolved. CDR3 in amino acids: CASSRDQDSPLHF. In nucleotides, the CDR3 is TGTGCCAGCAGCAGAGACCAGGATTCACCCCTCCACTTT.